A single sample gave rise to the 5 T cell receptor beta chains below, sequenced in a study of human T cells and chemical hapten exposure. TCRdb recomputed calls from the RACE reads with MiXCR, one row per CDR3 protein. Counted here are roughly 64,000 distinct CDR3 sequences, about 10% occurring once; the ten biggest clones make up approximately 2%. Time point here: patch test 3, about 24 weeks after DPC sensitization. Regarding treatment: therapeutic diphenylcyclopropenone sensitization with weekly scalp DPC. The sample was whole blood, taken in connection with sensitization to the hapten diphenylcyclopropenone (DPC). The receptors here all came from a woman younger than 45 with alopecia areata. Some clones in this sample may be carry-over from other donors' samples.

This clonotype was recorded at least ten times. The rearrangement uses TRBV19 and TRBJ1-2; 7 bases line up with TRBD1. This CDR3 is 16 amino acids long. The V gene's germline CDR1 is LNHDA and CDR2 SQIVND (reference sequence). Unmatched junction bases numbered 6, after V lost 0 bases and J lost 2 bases. CDR3 sequence (DNA): TGTGCCAGTAGTATAGATGGGACAGCGGGAAACTATGGCTACACCTTC. Translating gives CASSIDGTAGNYGYTF.

This clonotype was observed a handful of times. The rearrangement joins TRBV12-3 or TRBV12-4 to TRBJ1-4; possibly TRBD1 for D (5 bases). Trimming stripped 2 bases from V and 3 bases from J, with 7 bases between. This CDR3 comprises 14 residues. The CDR3 region has the DNA TGTGCCAGCAGTTTACAGGGACCTAATGAAAAACTGTTTTTT. Encoded protein: CASSLQGPNEKLFF.

This clonotype came up a few times. The V call is TRBV25-1, the J call TRBJ1-5; D might be TRBD1 (5 bases). The germline gives CDR1 MGHDK, CDR2 SYGVNS. This CDR3 is built from 18 residues. The ends were cut back, 4 bases at V and 6 bases at J, with 25 bases in the middle. CDR3 residues: CASSAARQTVLPGQPQHF. The CDR3 DNA reads TGTGCCAGCAGTGCTGCAAGACAGACGGTGCTCCCCGGTCAGCCCCAGCATTTT.

In its sample, this clonotype was seen a few times. This chain connects TRBV21-1 to TRBJ2-6; TRBD1, the table's D call, lacks a check against the DNA. TRBV21-1 is assigned pseudogene status. This CDR3 is built from 20 residues. In nucleotides, the CDR3 is TGTGCCAGCAGCAAAGCGGGGGCGAGGACGACGTTCTCTGGGGCCAACGTCCTGACTTTC. Protein sequence: CASSKAGARTTFSGANVLTF.

This clonotype has just a few counts. V gene TRBV20-1 combines with J gene TRBJ2-7; maybe TRBD2 (6 bases). The germline V gene has CDR1 DFQATT and CDR2 SNEGSKA (reference sequence). V was trimmed by 5 bases and J by 2 bases, leaving 13 bases between them. CDR3 length: 13 amino acids. This CDR3 reads CSAGGTATYEQYF. The CDR3 DNA is TGCAGTGCTGGCGGGACTGCTACCTACGAGCAGTACTTC.